This paragraph reports one TCR beta chain. Hyperthyroidism, newly diagnosed and lasting under 2 months, affected patients aged 18 to 65. Germline V lookup: CDR1 SNHLY, CDR2 FYNNEI. The CDR3 is 14 amino acids. The germline V and J ends were trimmed by 4 bases and 3 bases, with 13 bases remaining between them. The record originates from a study of T cells in Graves' hyperthyroidism and ophthalmopathy. TCR beta CDR3 regions were amplified from RNA. RT-PCR in the first round (using the HTBI primer set) targeted the TCR CDR3. TCRdb recomputed calls from the multiplex PCR reads with MiXCR, one row per CDR3 protein. The table lists fewer than 500,000 distinct CDR3 sequences, roughly 13% of them singletons.

Source material: blood. The chain has TRBV2 and TRBJ2-7, with D possibly being TRBD1 (6 bases). The TCR was taken from a man aged 25 to 45 with Graves' hyperthyroidism that later progressed to Graves' ophthalmopathy. The chain's CDR3 is CASSVRGTGYEQYF. The CDR3 coding sequence is TGTGCCAGCAGTGTTAGGGGGACGGGCTACGAGCAGTACTTC.